This record looks at one T cell receptor beta chain sequence and its context. This sample is part of a study of blood T cell repertoires in COVID-19. Study context: Nucleic acid was either cDNA or gDNA, and it came from T cells, B-cell-depleted T cells, or PBMCs.

Clinical history as reported by participants underpinned cohort assignment. Recovered participants had two consecutive negative NP/OP PCR tests, healthcare professional clearance, or symptom resolution. CDR1 and CDR2 (germline): MNHEY, SVGEGT. This CDR3 region has 15 residues. V gave up 0 bases and J gave up 7 bases, with 14 bases separating them. Measured with immunoSEQ multiplex PCR; TCRdb has only the in-frame clones, and not every one. The sample includes around 300,000 clones, approximately 92% seen only once; the top ten take 2% to 3%. The specimen sequenced was PBMCs or T cells enriched from blood (not recorded which). The TCR was taken from a woman aged 18-29 years who had recovered from COVID-19. This chain uses TRBV6-2 or TRBV6-3 with TRBJ2-3; TRBD1 is a possible D gene (5 bases). CDR3 in amino acids: CASSYSTPGINTQYF. CDR3 in DNA: TGTGCCAGCAGTTACTCTACGCCAGGGATAAATACGCAGTATTTT.